The 14 T cell receptor beta chains listed next were all sequenced from one sample in a study of CXCR3-negative and CXCR3-positive naive CD8 T cells. UMI labels and 5' RACE were used to prepare the TRB cDNA libraries. Each CDR3 protein gets one entry in TCRdb, which reprocessed the 5' RACE reads and gives no DNA. The table gives about 120,000 distinct CDR3 sequences; the top ten clones make up around 0.35% of it. Whole-study results and caveats: Hydrophobicity of TRB CDR3s was greater in CXCR3-positive naive cells than in CXCR3-negative naive cells.

These TCRs' antigens remain unknown. Input material: naive CXCR3+ CD8+ T cells from blood. Sample subset: CD45RO-CCR7+CD27+CD95- naive CD8+ T cells expressing CXCR3 (TNR3+). These TCRs come from a human donor in good health. Some clones in this sample may be carry-over from other donors' samples.

The genes are TRBV28 and TRBJ2-1; absent DNA, TCRdb's TRBD2 call cannot be checked. This CDR3 region has 14 residues. The germline V gene has CDR1 MDHEN and CDR2 SYDVKM. The CDR3 reads CASSPYGTSGVRFF. Full variable domain (rest looked up from reference TRBV28 and TRBJ2-1): DVKVTQSSRYLVKRTGEKVFLECVQDMDHENMFWYRQDPGLGLRLIYFSYDVKMKEKGDIPEGYSVSREKKERFSLILESASTNQTSMYLCASSPYGTSGVRFFGPGTRLTVL.

The V gene is TRBV27, the J gene TRBJ1-5. The germline V gene encodes CDR1 MNHEY and CDR2 SMNVEV (reference sequence). The CDR3 is 14 residues long. The CDR3 sequence is CASSPRLGLQPQHF.

Here the CDR3 reads CIGQGASTDTQYF. This chain joins TRBV29-1 and TRBJ2-3; TCRdb's D call, TRBD1, is unchecked because there is no DNA. The CDR3 is made up of 13 amino acids. The germline CDR1 and CDR2 sequences are SQVTM and ANQGSEA.

The gene calls are TRBV7-2 and TRBJ2-7; TCRdb indicates TRBD2, and absent DNA this call remains unverified. There are 15 residues in the CDR3. Germline-derived CDR1 and CDR2 are SGHTA and FQGNSA. CDR3: CASSITSGGDYEQYF.

V is TRBV4-1 and J is TRBJ2-5; TCRdb's D call of TRBD1 is untestable without DNA. Germline lookup yields CDR1 MGHRA and CDR2 YSYEKL. This CDR3 spans 15 amino acids. The CDR3 loop reads CASSQVVSGGETQYF.

The chain has TRBV28 and TRBJ2-2; without DNA, the TCRdb call of TRBD1 cannot be checked. Germline V gene data show CDR1 as MDHEN and CDR2 as SYDVKM. The CDR3 covers 18 residues. The CDR3 here is CASSSPRWGPRNTGELFF.

This chain connects TRBV28 to TRBJ2-7. The germline gives CDR1 MDHEN, CDR2 SYDVKM. The CDR3 totals 12 residues. This chain's CDR3 is CASSLPRYEQYF.

The chain couples TRBV28 to TRBJ2-7; checking the TCRdb D call of TRBD1 is not possible without DNA. Germline lookup yields CDR1 MDHEN and CDR2 SYDVKM. CDR3 length: 15 amino acids. CDR3 residues: CASRTDREPPYEQYF.

The chain uses TRBV7-6 and TRBJ1-1; the D call from TCRdb, TRBD1, cannot be confirmed without DNA. There are 16 residues in the CDR3. Germline V gene lookup returns CDR1 SGHVS and CDR2 FNYEAQ. CDR3 sequence reads: CASSRDRVRSDTEAFF.

J is TRBJ2-1 and V is TRBV14; TCRdb's assignment of TRBD1 cannot be checked, as there is no DNA. The CDR3 has 14 amino acids. CDR1 SGHDN and CDR2 FVKESK come from the germline V gene. CDR3 sequence reads: CASSGVTLNNEQFF.

The V and J genes are TRBV20-1 and TRBJ2-7; the D call of TRBD2 rests on TCRdb alone, since no DNA is present to check it. Germline V CDR1 and CDR2: DFQATT, SNEGSKA (reference sequence). CDR3 length equals 20 residues. The CDR3 reads CSARDSEGLAGGPFYYEQYF.

The V gene is TRBV7-9, the J gene TRBJ2-1; absent DNA, TCRdb's TRBD2 call cannot be checked. The CDR3 sequence is 16 residues long. Germline lookup yields CDR1 SEHNR and CDR2 FQNEAQ (reference sequence). CDR3 residues: CASSPNSGRAPVEQFF.

V gene TRBV12-3 or TRBV12-4 combines with J gene TRBJ2-1. The CDR3 sequence is 13 residues long. The chain's CDR3 is CASSPVSYNEQFF.

This chain's CDR3 is CASSPFTSGSNTGELFF. The chain is built from TRBV7-6 and TRBJ2-2; TCRdb outputs TRBD2, but without DNA this stays unchecked. This CDR3 has 17 amino acids. Germline CDR1 reads SGHVS; CDR2 reads FNYEAQ. The full variable domain, completed using reference TRBV7-6 and TRBJ2-2, is GAGVSQSPRYKVTKRGQDVALRCDPISGHVSLYWYRQALGQGPEFLTYFNYEAQQDKSGLPNDRFSAERPEGSISTLTIQRTEQRDSAMYRCASSPFTSGSNTGELFFGEGSRLTVL.